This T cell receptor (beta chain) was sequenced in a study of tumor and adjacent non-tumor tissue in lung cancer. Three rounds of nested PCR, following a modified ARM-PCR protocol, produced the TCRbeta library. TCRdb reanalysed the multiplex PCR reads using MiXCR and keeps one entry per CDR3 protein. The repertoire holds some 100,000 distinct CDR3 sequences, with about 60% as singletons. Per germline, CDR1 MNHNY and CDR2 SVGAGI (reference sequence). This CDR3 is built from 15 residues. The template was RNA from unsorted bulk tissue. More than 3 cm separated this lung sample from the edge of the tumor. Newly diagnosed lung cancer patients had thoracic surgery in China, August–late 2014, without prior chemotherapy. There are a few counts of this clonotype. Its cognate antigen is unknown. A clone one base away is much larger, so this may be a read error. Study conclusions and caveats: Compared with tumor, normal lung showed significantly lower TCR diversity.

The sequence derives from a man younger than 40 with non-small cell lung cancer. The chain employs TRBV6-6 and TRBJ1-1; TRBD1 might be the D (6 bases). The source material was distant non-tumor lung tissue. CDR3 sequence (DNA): TGTGCCAGCAGACACATCGACAGGCGGGACACTGAAGCTTCCTTT. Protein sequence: CASRHIDRRDTEASF.